This T cell receptor beta chain was captured in a study of blood T cell repertoires in COVID-19 (dated by TCRdb to between 2020 and 2021). Looking at the study overall: Collaborator samples came from the United States, Italy and Spain and covered acute and convalescent phases of COVID-19. The dataset comprised deeply sampled blood TCRbeta repertoires from subjects exposed to, actively infected with, or recovered from COVID-19. Sample metadata almost always included a de-identified subject ID, COVID-19 status, age in years and sex. Samples came from the ongoing ImmuneRACE study (first 160 participants) plus 1,254 subjects from 6 global collaborators. The repertoires were released in a freely available public database meant as a resource for research on the immune response to SARS-CoV-2. HLA class I and class II types, where available, came from metadata supplied by the sample provider rather than from assay-based typing. The material from the prospective study consisted of cDNA or gDNA derived from T cells, B-cell-depleted T cells, or PBMCs. Beyond this particular receptor, the publication reports: The quantity of clinical and demographic metadata differed by source and by participant and was supplied without curation.

TCRbeta CDR3 regions were amplified from genomic DNA by means of the immunoSEQ Assay, a bias-controlled multiplex PCR. The study's processing was this. The number of nucleated cells in each sample was estimated from the amplification of reference gene primers within the assay. To quantify the absolute abundance of each unique TCRbeta CDR3 rearrangement, sequence reads were collapsed and filtered. For each sample, productive Simpson clonality was calculated by taking the square root of Simpson's diversity index across productive rearrangements. TCRdb re-hosts the immuneACCESS table, in-frame sequences only. Its copies lack some clones; in the studies checked, an unresolved V gene accounts for under half of them, and the cause for the rest is not known. That table gives V, J and clone size, and the DNA gave D and trimming. The sample table holds 200,000 to 250,000 clones, of which approximately 90% were seen once. The ten largest clonotypes hold 2.2% of the sample.

To note about this clone: Its antigen remains unidentified. The input lacks base qualities; no much larger clone sits a single base away.

Samples from volunteer blood donors who had recovered from COVID-19 were contributed by a second Seattle source. Collaborating institutions collected whole blood in K2EDTA tubes following their own protocols. For TCRbeta analysis, collaborator samples were shipped as frozen whole blood, as isolated PBMCs, or as DNA extracted from either sample type. The TCR comes from a man aged 25 to 40 who had recovered from COVID-19. Sequenced: peripheral blood.

Here is the DNA: TGTGCCAGCAGTTACGCCGTCCTTGAGGAGCAGTACTTC. Its product reads: CASSYAVLEEQYF. The sequence is built from TRBV6-6 and TRBJ2-7; no D gene call is confident. There are 13 amino acids in the CDR3, from cysteine to phenylalanine inclusive. The read is trimmed to its CDR3 DNA, 39 bases read in frame from base 1. Sequences MNHNY (CDR1) and SVGAGI (CDR2) are obtained from the germline V gene (reference sequence). V and J are truncated by 2 bases and 7 bases respectively, leaving an intervening sequence of 12 bases.